A single sample gave rise to the 24 T cell receptor beta chains below, sequenced in a study of beta chain features in type 1 diabetes (dated by TCRdb to the late 2010s). Findings and caveats that apply to the study as a whole: Type 1 diabetes patients showed a moderate but significant shortening of TCRB CDR3 length in all four CD4+ subsets.

Their specific antigens are unknown. The method was the immunoSEQ multiplex PCR assay. The High Capacity cDNA Reverse Transcription Kit was used to reverse transcribe all of the isolated RNA, meaning that expressed TCRB transcripts were what got sequenced. The table was pulled from immuneACCESS by TCRdb, which kept in-frame rearrangements only. Such tables lose some clones; where checked, under half of the loss comes from unresolved V genes, and the rest has no known cause. Recorded for this sample are 600,000 or so clones; roughly an eighth of them occurred a single time. The biggest ten clones account for around 0.12% of the sample. The specimen sequenced was naive CD4+ T cells from blood. Read against the paper, the sample's cell subset or site label means: true naive CD4+ T cells. The origin of the receptors is a man aged 25-45 years with type 1 diabetes.

The chain employs TRBV18 and TRBJ2-4, with TRBD1 matching over 7 bases. CDR1 is KGHSH and CDR2 is LQKENI in the germline V gene. The CDR3 covers 15 residues. V lost 8 bases, J lost 6 bases, and 13 bases stayed unmatched. The CDR3 DNA reads as TGTGCCAGCACCTCTAATTCCAGGGGGTCAAACATTCAGTACTTC. It codes for CASTSNSRGSNIQYF.

This clone was observed a handful of times. V usage is TRBV7-7 and J usage is TRBJ2-3; D unclear. This CDR3 is built from 13 residues. Germline loops: CDR1 SSHAT, CDR2 FNYEAQ (reference sequence). Trimming took 3 bases from V and 1 from J, leaving 5 bases between them. The CDR3 spells CASSFGGTDTQYF. Here the CDR3 DNA reads TGTGCCAGCAGCTTTGGGGGCACAGATACGCAGTATTTT.

Only a few counts were recorded for this clone. V is TRBV6-1 and J is TRBJ2-5; D assignment may be TRBD1 or TRBD2 (7 bases each). Germline V gene sequence: CDR1 MNHNS, CDR2 SASEGT. The CDR3 spans 13 residues. Deletions cut 9 bases from V and 2 bases from J, with 13 bases between. The CDR3 loop reads CASPRGGQETQYF. The CDR3 region has the DNA TGTGCCAGTCCCAGGGGGGGGCAAGAGACCCAGTACTTC.

There are a few counts of this clone. The rearrangement joins TRBV6-5 to TRBJ2-7; 7 bases align to TRBD1. Germline V gene lookup returns CDR1 MNHEY and CDR2 SVGAGI. This CDR3 contains 15 residues. The trim removed 4 bases at V and 0 bases at J, leaving 6 bases unmatched. The CDR3 DNA sequence: TGTGCCAGCAGTTCGACAGGGATAAACTCCTACGAGCAGTACTTC. The encoded protein is CASSSTGINSYEQYF.

V and J are TRBV12-5 and TRBJ2-3; 7 nucleotides agree with TRBD1. J lost 1 base, V lost 1 base, and 2 bases had no gene match. The CDR3 is made up of 15 amino acids. Germline V gene data show CDR1 as LGHNT and CDR2 as FRNRAP. The CDR3 loop is CASGLGQGGTDTQYF. The DNA of the CDR3 is TGTGCTAGTGGTTTGGGCCAGGGGGGCACAGATACGCAGTATTTT.

The CDR3 sequence is CSVSGQTQETQYF. In DNA form, the CDR3 reads TGCAGCGTTAGCGGACAGACCCAAGAGACCCAGTACTTC. The chain is built from TRBV29-1 and TRBJ2-5, with D perhaps matching TRBD1 (6 bases). Germline V gene lookup returns CDR1 SQVTM and CDR2 ANQGSEA. The CDR3 is 13 amino acids. The V end lost 5 bases, the J end lost 1 base, and 11 bases lay between the germline ends.

This clone occurred a few times. The V gene is TRBV2, the J gene TRBJ2-2; no definite D call. In germline, CDR1 is SNHLY, CDR2 FYNNEI. Trimming took 7 bases from V and 2 from J, leaving 5 bases between them. The CDR3 spans 12 residues. CDR3 region: CASNGNTGELFF. The DNA for the CDR3 is TGTGCCAGCAATGGAAACACCGGGGAGCTGTTTTTT.

V gene TRBV9 combines with J gene TRBJ2-3, with 10 bases that match TRBD1. The CDR3 extends over 16 amino acids. Germline CDR1 reads SGDLS; CDR2 reads YYNGEE. V was clipped by 0 bases and J by 5 bases; unmatched bases: 6. The CDR3 DNA sequence: TGTGCCAGCAGCGTAGAGGGGACAGGGGACATAGATACGCAGTATTTT. Its translation: CASSVEGTGDIDTQYF.

This chain joins TRBV27 and TRBJ2-1, with D perhaps TRBD1 or TRBD2 (5 bases each). With 5 bases removed from V and 0 bases from J, the gap between germline ends came to 17 bases. There are 17 residues in the CDR3. CDR1 and CDR2 from the germline V gene are MNHEY and SMNVEV (reference sequence). The CDR3 DNA sequence: TGTGCCAGCAGTGAAGACCAGGGACCGCTCTCCTACAATGAGCAGTTCTTC. Translated, it gives CASSEDQGPLSYNEQFF.

There are many counts of this clone. The chain employs TRBV14 and TRBJ2-3; D ambiguous. The CDR3 length is 11 residues. Germline values: CDR1 SGHDN, CDR2 FVKESK. With 3 bases removed from V and 6 bases from J, the gap between germline ends came to 4 bases. The CDR3 DNA sequence: TGTGCCAGCAGCCATGGGGATACGCAGTATTTT. Its protein product is CASSHGDTQYF.

This sequence joins TRBV29-1 and TRBJ2-4, with TRBD1 matching over 9 bases. The CDR3 sequence is 15 residues long. J gave up 6 bases and V 0 bases, and 6 bases lay outside the gene matches. Germline loops: CDR1 SQVTM, CDR2 ANQGSEA. CDR3 sequence: CSVEDADRGPNIQYF. The CDR3 DNA is TGCAGCGTTGAAGATGCGGACAGGGGACCAAACATTCAGTACTTC.

A few counts support this clone. V gene TRBV5-4 combines with J gene TRBJ2-5; no clear D gene. This CDR3 comprises 14 residues. Trimming shortened V by 1 base and J by 1 base, and 8 bases separated the two germline ends. Looked up from germline, CDR1 is SGHNT and CDR2 is YYREEE (reference sequence). CDR3 protein: CASSLKDGQETQYF. DNA of the CDR3: TGTGCCAGCAGCTTGAAGGACGGCCAAGAGACCCAGTACTTC.

The chain employs TRBV28 and TRBJ1-2, with D possibly matching TRBD1 (5 bases). The V end lost 5 bases, the J end lost 3 bases, and 19 bases lay between the germline ends. CDR3 length: 16 residues. Germline CDR1 MDHEN, CDR2 SYDVKM. The CDR3 coding sequence is TGTGCCAGCAGTCAGGGTGGACCAGGTCAGGACTATGGCTACACCTTC. This encodes CASSQGGPGQDYGYTF.

The V gene is TRBV4-1, the J gene TRBJ2-5; D is undetermined. CDR1 is MGHRA and CDR2 is YSYEKL in the germline V gene. This CDR3 spans 12 amino acids. Between the trimmed V and J ends, which lost 6 bases and 2 bases, there was a span of 7 bases. CDR3 sequence reads: CASSKEQETQYF. CDR3 nucleotides: TGCGCCAGCAGTAAAGAACAAGAGACCCAGTACTTC.

This clone was counted between two and nine times. The V call is TRBV7-9, the J call TRBJ2-3; tentatively, D is TRBD1 or TRBD2 (5 bases each). With 3 bases removed from V and 1 base from J, the gap between germline ends came to 8 bases. The germline CDR1 and CDR2 sequences are SEHNR and FQNEAQ (reference sequence). This CDR3 contains 14 residues. CDR3 in DNA: TGTGCCAGCAGCTTTACGGGACGCACAGATACGCAGTATTTT. Residues: CASSFTGRTDTQYF.

The V and J genes are TRBV11-2 and TRBJ2-2, with a weak D call TRBD2 (5 bases). CDR3 length: 17 residues. The ends were cut back, 5 bases at V and 1 base at J, with 17 bases in the middle. Germline loops: CDR1 SGHAT, CDR2 FQNNGV. In DNA, the CDR3 is TGTGCCAGCAGCCCTAATACCCGGAGGCGGAACACCGGGGAGCTGTTTTTT. This encodes CASSPNTRRRNTGELFF.

The CDR3 reads CASSIGQSEKLFF. CDR3 sequence (DNA): TGTGCCAGCAGCATCGGACAATCTGAAAAACTGTTTTTT. The rearrangement joins TRBV5-4 to TRBJ1-4; D might be TRBD1 (5 bases). The CDR3 sequence is 13 residues long. Trimming took off 4 bases at V and 7 bases at J, with 11 bases between the two ends. Germline V gene data show CDR1 as SGHNT and CDR2 as YYREEE (reference sequence). The variable domain in full, completed from reference TRBV5-4 and TRBJ1-4, reads ETGVTQSPTHLIKTRGQQVTLRCSSQSGHNTVSWYQQALGQGPQFIFQYYREEENGRGNFPPRFSGLQFPNYSSELNVNALELDDSALYLCASSIGQSEKLFFGSGTQLSVL.

V is TRBV11-3 and J is TRBJ2-7, with D possibly matching TRBD1 (6 bases). This CDR3 region has 15 residues. Trimming took 0 bases from V and 3 from J, leaving 12 bases between them. CDR1 is SGHNT, CDR2 YENEEA, per germline. This chain's CDR3 is CASSLEETGNYEQYF. In nucleotides, the CDR3 is TGTGCCAGCAGCTTAGAGGAGACAGGAAACTACGAGCAGTACTTC.

This clone has just a few counts. This sequence joins TRBV28 and TRBJ1-6, with D possibly being TRBD1 (5 bases). Germline assignment: CDR1 MDHEN and CDR2 SYDVKM. Trimming shortened V by 6 bases and J by 8 bases, and 5 bases separated the two germline ends. The CDR3 is 11 residues long. The CDR3 is CASRGDSPLHF. The CDR3 nucleotides are TGTGCCAGCAGGGGGGATTCACCCCTCCACTTT.

V and J are TRBV4-3 and TRBJ1-2; D is perhaps TRBD1 (5 bases). Trimming removed 4 bases from V and 7 bases from J, with 19 bases in between. Germline V gene sequence: CDR1 LGHNA, CDR2 YSLEER. The CDR3 is 15 residues long. DNA of the CDR3: TGCGCCAGCAGCCGGGGGAACTCAAATGCGGGTGGCTACACCTTC. It is translated as CASSRGNSNAGGYTF.

The chain recombines TRBV11-2 with TRBJ2-1, with D maybe TRBD1 (6 bases). CDR3 length: 17 amino acids. With 3 bases removed from V and 3 bases from J, the gap between germline ends came to 18 bases. CDR1 is SGHAT and CDR2 is FQNNGV in the germline V gene. The DNA for the CDR3 is TGTGCCAGCAGCTTTAAGGGTCTGGGGGCGGGCTACAATGAGCAGTTCTTC. This translates into CASSFKGLGAGYNEQFF.

The gene calls are TRBV9 and TRBJ1-6; 9 bases fit TRBD1. The CDR3 contains 15 residues. Germline assignment: CDR1 SGDLS and CDR2 YYNGEE. V was clipped by 3 bases and J by 7 bases; unmatched bases: 5. CDR3 residues: CASSAGDRENSPLHF. CDR3 bases: TGTGCCAGCAGCGCAGGGGACAGGGAGAATTCACCCCTCCACTTT.

This clone was seen only a few times. This chain connects TRBV29-1 to TRBJ2-1; 9 bases fit TRBD2. The CDR3 length is 14 residues. Trimming cost V 5 bases and J 4 bases; bases outside gene matches: 6. Germline CDR1 and CDR2: SQVTM and ANQGSEA. This chain's CDR3 is CSVSGSGGYNEQFF. CDR3 DNA: TGCAGCGTTTCTGGTAGCGGGGGTTACAATGAGCAGTTCTTC.

J is TRBJ2-5 and V is TRBV7-2; 9 nucleotides align to TRBD2. V lost 5 bases and J lost 2; bases outside the gene matches: 12. Germline V lookup: CDR1 SGHTA, CDR2 FQGNSA. The CDR3 spans 17 residues. CDR3 in amino acids: CASSPLGAGGSQETQYF. Written as DNA, the CDR3 is TGTGCCAGCAGCCCTCTTGGAGCGGGGGGATCACAAGAGACCCAGTACTTC.